The TCR beta chain under discussion was sequenced for a study of T cell repertoires in cytomegalovirus infection. Study context: Matching HLA type and CMV infection were both indicated by public TCR beta signatures.

TCRdb re-analysed the reads in MiXCR, keeping a single row per CDR3 protein. The sample records 150,000 or so distinct CDR3 sequences, about 6.5% being singletons. Per germline, CDR1 LNHDA and CDR2 SQIVND (reference sequence). The CDR3 length is 11 residues. With 8 bases removed from V and 6 bases from J, the gap between germline ends came to 8 bases. This clonotype was counted ten times or more. Sequenced: PBMCs. This chain connects TRBV19 to TRBJ2-1, with no clear D. This clonotype was obtained from a human donor in good health (CMV status not recorded). Some clones in this sample may be carry-over from other donors' samples. CDR3: CASGQVNEQFF. The CDR3 DNA reads as TGTGCCAGTGGGCAGGTCAATGAGCAGTTCTTC.